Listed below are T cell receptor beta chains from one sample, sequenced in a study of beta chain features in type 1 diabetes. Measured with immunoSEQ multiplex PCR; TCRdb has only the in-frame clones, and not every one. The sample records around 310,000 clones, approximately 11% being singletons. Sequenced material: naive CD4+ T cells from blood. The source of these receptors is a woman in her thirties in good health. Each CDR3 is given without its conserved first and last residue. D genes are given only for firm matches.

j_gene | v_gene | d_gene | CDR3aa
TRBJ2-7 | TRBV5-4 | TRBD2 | ASSSEAGSSYEQY
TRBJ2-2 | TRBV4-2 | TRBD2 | ASSLAAGGPGTGELF
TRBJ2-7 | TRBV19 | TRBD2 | ASSISSGSSYEQY
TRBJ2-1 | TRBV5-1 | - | ASSFEQGGYNEQF
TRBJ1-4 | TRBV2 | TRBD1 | ASSFSRGYEKLF
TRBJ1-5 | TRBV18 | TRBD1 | ASRTGGDQPQH
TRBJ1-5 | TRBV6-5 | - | ASSYSTASGAPQH
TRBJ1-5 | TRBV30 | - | AWTRGTNQPQH
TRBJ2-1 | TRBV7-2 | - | ASRRLSNEQF
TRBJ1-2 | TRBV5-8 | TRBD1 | ASSTGQGEDGYT
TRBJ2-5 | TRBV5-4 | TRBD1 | ASSSDRGQETQY
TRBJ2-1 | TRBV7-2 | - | ASSQAGYNEQF
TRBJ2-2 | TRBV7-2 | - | ASSSTGFTGELF
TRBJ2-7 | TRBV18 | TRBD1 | ASSPTGPGEQY
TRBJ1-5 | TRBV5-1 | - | ASSSRGGNQPQH
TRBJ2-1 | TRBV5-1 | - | ASSLEQGRSNEQF
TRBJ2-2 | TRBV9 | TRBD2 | ASSRGGVGTGELF
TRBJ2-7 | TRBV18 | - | ASSPGTLRQEQY
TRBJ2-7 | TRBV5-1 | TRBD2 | ASSPGLAGGPSYEQY
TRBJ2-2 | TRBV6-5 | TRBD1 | ASAKGTGNTGELF
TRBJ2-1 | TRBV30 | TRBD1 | AWSVLTGGNEQF
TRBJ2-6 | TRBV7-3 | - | ASSFAEGANVLT
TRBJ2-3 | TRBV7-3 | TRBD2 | ASSLLSGSPTDTQY
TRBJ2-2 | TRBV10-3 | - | AIGKSSNTGELF
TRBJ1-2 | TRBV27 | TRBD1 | ASRSRTGTGGYT
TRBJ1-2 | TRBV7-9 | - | ASSSSQGLNYGYT
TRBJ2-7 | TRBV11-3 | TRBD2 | ASSPPGLAGHEQY
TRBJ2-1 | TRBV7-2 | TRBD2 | ASSSRTSVSYNEQF
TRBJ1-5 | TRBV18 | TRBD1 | ASSPGTGAHQPQH
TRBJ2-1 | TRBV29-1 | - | SVGTNTPLRSYNEQF
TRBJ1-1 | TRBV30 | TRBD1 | ASGQGGYTEAF
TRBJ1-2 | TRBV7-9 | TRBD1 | ASSLAGQEYGYT
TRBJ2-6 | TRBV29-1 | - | SASSGANVLT